This T cell receptor (beta chain) was sequenced in a study of regulatory T cells in long-lasting Graves disease. Assembly of TCR beta libraries relied on iRepertoire HTBI primers together with Arm-PCR of CDR3 regions. TCRdb re-derived calls from the multiplex PCR reads in MiXCR, one entry per CDR3 protein. The sample lists about 400,000 distinct CDR3 sequences, under 20% occurring once. Germline V gene lookup returns CDR1 SNHLY and CDR2 FYNNEI. This CDR3 contains 13 residues. Trimming pared 11 bases from V and 3 bases from J, leaving 14 bases between. Time point specified: newly diagnosed GD, antithyroid drugs for less than 3 months. PBMC-derived RNA was used for the TCR library. General study results and limits: Persistent patients shared more public clonotypes (around 2,500) than newly diagnosed patients (about 1,000).

In its sample, this clonotype was seen many times. Its antigen is unknown. These sequences were also reported in another study, on T cells in Graves' hyperthyroidism and ophthalmopathy.

The receptor comes from a woman between 18 and 30 years old with Graves disease. V and J are TRBV2 and TRBJ2-1, with TRBD2 as a possible D gene (5 bases). The starting material was peripheral blood mononuclear cells (PBMCs), obtained at new diagnosis, from a patient treated with antithyroid drugs. CDR3 bases: TGTGCCGAGGGAGAGGGCTACTACAATGAGCAGTTCTTC. Protein product: CAEGEGYYNEQFF.